This T cell receptor (beta chain) was captured in a study of beta chain features in type 1 diabetes. cDNA synthesis used the whole RNA isolate, giving expressed TCRB sequences. About 3.57 million reads, on average, came from each naive, central memory and regulatory T cell sample. Sequenced by immunoSEQ multiplex PCR; TCRdb stores in-frame clones only, minus some. Altogether some 250,000 clones are present, 27% being singletons, with the ten largest covering approximately 4%. Germline assignment: CDR1 GTSNPN and CDR2 SVGIG (reference sequence). The CDR3 sequence is 13 residues long. V was cut by 1 base and J by 7 bases, with 13 bases left in between. General study points: Type 1 diabetes patients had fewer VDJ junction insertions and more deletions.

CD4+ naive, central memory, regulatory and stem cell-like memory cells were sorted via CD45RO/CCR7/CD25/CD127/CD95/CD27. This clone was found a few times. Its antigen is undetermined. Distinct nucleotide sequences in the sample also encode this CDR3. The clonotype originates from a man aged 25 to 45 in good health. The source material was central memory CD4+ T cells from blood. The J gene is TRBJ2-5, the V gene TRBV30; D is undetermined. CDR3 coding DNA: TGTGCCTGGAGTGGTTCGATTTTCGGGACCCAGTACTTC. It translates to CAWSGSIFGTQYF.